Sequencing of this TCR beta chain was carried out in a study of T cells in localized non-small cell lung cancer. Overall study findings and caveats: As only one tumor region underwent sequencing, heterogeneity remains possible.

Germline trimming cut 4 bases from V and 5 bases from J; bases unmatched to any gene: 14. The germline V gene has CDR1 SGDLS and CDR2 YYNGEE. CDR3 length equals 16 residues. About this clone itself: Its antigen is as yet unknown.

Sequenced by immunoSEQ multiplex PCR; TCRdb stores in-frame clones only, minus some. Of about 1,400 clones listed, approximately 20% are singletons. The clonotype was recovered from a woman aged 35 to 70 with stage II lung adenocarcinoma. V usage is TRBV9 and J usage is TRBJ2-5; 7 bases are a match to TRBD2. The material sequenced was normal lung tissue next to the tumor, taken before any cancer treatment. The CDR3 spells CASSSGGLGLWETQYF. In DNA, the CDR3 is TGTGCCAGCAGCTCCGGAGGACTAGGCCTGTGGGAGACCCAGTACTTC.